These T cell receptor beta chains were read from a single sample in a study of stem cell transplantation in POMP-related autoinflammatory disease. Clones were read by immunoSEQ multiplex PCR, and TCRdb kept only the in-frame ones, dropping some. The sample records about 26,000 clones, approximately 78% being singletons. The sequences come from CD4+ T cells from PBMCs, collected before stem cell transplantation. Receptor source: a human donor with POMP-related autoinflammation and immune dysregulation (PRAID). Each CDR3 is given with its conserved first and last residue. Each record gives: J gene, V gene, clone size, D gene, CDR3 protein, CDR3 DNA. D genes are given only for firm matches. The size entry is marked missing in some rows and otherwise reads once, few, many or a size class.

>TRBJ2-1|TRBV6-1|.|.
CASSEDRFDRSSYNEQFF
TGTGCCAGCAGTGAAGACCGCTTCGACCGGAGCTCCTACAATGAGCAGTTCTTC
>TRBJ1-2|TRBV30|few|.
CAWSVGLGYGYTF
TGTGCCTGGAGTGTAGGACTTGGCTATGGCTACACCTTC
>TRBJ1-4|TRBV5-6|once|TRBD1
CASSGADRLNEKLFF
TGTGCCAGCAGCGGTGCGGACAGGCTGAATGAAAAACTGTTTTTT
>TRBJ2-1|TRBV9|once|.
CASSADKKGASTTYNEQFF
TGTGCCAGCAGCGCGGATAAAAAGGGAGCATCAACAACGTACAATGAGCAGTTCTTC
>TRBJ2-3|TRBV15|.|.
CATSRGLAASTDTQYF
TGTGCCACCAGCAGAGGGTTAGCGGCTAGCACAGATACGCAGTATTTT
>TRBJ2-1|TRBV19|.|TRBD2
CASSTVSSGSSYNEQFF
TGTGCCAGTAGTACAGTCTCTAGCGGGAGCTCCTACAATGAGCAGTTCTTC
>TRBJ2-5|TRBV20-1|.|.
CSASTPGTQYF
TGCAGTGCTAGTACTCCCGGGACCCAGTACTTC
>TRBJ2-1|TRBV28|once|.
CASSLWVGAGTYNEQFF
TGTGCCAGCAGTTTATGGGTTGGGGCAGGGACCTACAATGAGCAGTTCTTC
>TRBJ1-2|TRBV10-2|.|.
CATTLGRGRDGYTF
TGCGCCACCACCCTCGGGAGGGGACGTGATGGCTACACCTTC
>TRBJ1-3|TRBV6-1|.|.
CASSDQLSGNTIYF
TGTGCCAGCAGTGACCAGTTATCTGGAAACACCATATATTTT
>TRBJ2-7|TRBV7-3|.|.
CASSRLEEGGPYEQYF
TGTGCCAGCAGCCGCCTTGAGGAGGGAGGCCCCTACGAGCAGTACTTC
>TRBJ2-7|TRBV10-3|.|.
CAISGGLAREQYF
TGTGCCATCAGCGGGGGGCTAGCGAGGGAGCAGTACTTC
>TRBJ2-3|TRBV19|few|.
CASRSWGDTQYF
TGTGCCAGTAGGTCATGGGGGGATACGCAGTATTTT
>TRBJ1-4|TRBV6-5|few|.
CASSYSQGGNEKLFF
TGTGCCAGCAGTTACTCACAGGGCGGCAATGAAAAACTGTTTTTT
>TRBJ2-6|TRBV6-6|few|.
CASSLRGPSNVLTF
TGTGCCAGCAGTTTACGGGGCCCGTCCAACGTCCTGACTTTC
>TRBJ1-5|TRBV2|few|TRBD1
CASSVGTGGNQPQHF
TGTGCCAGCAGTGTGGGGACAGGGGGCAATCAGCCCCAGCATTTT
>TRBJ2-3|TRBV18|.|TRBD2
CASSYRLAGAHSTDTQYF
TGTGCCAGCTCATACCGACTAGCGGGGGCCCACAGCACAGATACGCAGTATTTT
>TRBJ1-4|TRBV30|.|.
CAWSVRTGQTNEKLFF
TGTGCCTGGAGTGTACGAACGGGGCAAACTAATGAAAAACTGTTTTTT
>TRBJ1-2|TRBV6-1|once|.
CASSELGDSGYTF
TGTGCCAGCAGTGAACTGGGGGATAGTGGCTACACCTTC
>TRBJ2-3|TRBV27|.|.
CASSPAVWDGSPDTQYF
TGTGCCAGCAGCCCCGCCGTATGGGACGGATCCCCAGATACGCAGTATTTT
>TRBJ2-7|TRBV6-5|.|.
CASNHGEDFYEQYF
TGTGCCAGCAACCACGGGGAGGACTTTTACGAGCAGTACTTC
>TRBJ2-2|TRBV5-6|.|TRBD1
CASSWGQGASGELFF
TGTGCCAGCAGCTGGGGACAGGGGGCGTCCGGGGAGCTGTTTTTT
>TRBJ2-2|TRBV6-1|.|.
CASENGQANTGELFF
TGTGCCAGCGAGAACGGGCAGGCGAACACCGGGGAGCTGTTTTTT
>TRBJ2-1|TRBV28|.|TRBD2
CASTTVSAGVVDEQFF
TGTGCCAGCACCACAGTTAGCGCGGGAGTTGTAGATGAGCAGTTCTTC
>TRBJ2-2|TRBV5-1|.|TRBD2
CASRGGAGVTGELFF
TGCGCCAGCAGAGGCGGCGCGGGGGTGACCGGGGAGCTGTTTTTT
>TRBJ1-5|TRBV6-5|.|.
CASRAGERNQPQHF
TGTGCCAGCAGAGCAGGGGAACGAAATCAGCCCCAGCATTTT
>TRBJ2-1|TRBV27|.|TRBD2
CASRGLAGGVNEQFF
TGTGCCAGCAGGGGACTAGCGGGAGGGGTAAATGAGCAGTTCTTC
>TRBJ2-1|TRBV2|.|TRBD2
CASRPRGAYNEQFF
TGTGCCAGCAGACCACGGGGGGCCTACAATGAGCAGTTCTTC
>TRBJ1-2|TRBV6-6|once|.
CASSYSLSYGYTF
TGTGCCAGCAGTTACTCACTGAGCTATGGCTACACCTTC
>TRBJ2-1|TRBV18|.|.
CASSPNNEQFF
TGTGCCAGCTCACCTAACAATGAGCAGTTCTTC
>TRBJ2-7|TRBV30|.|.
CAWSRALGYEQYF
TGTGCCTGGAGTAGGGCCCTGGGGTACGAGCAGTACTTC
>TRBJ2-3|TRBV6-1|.|.
CASRAGPSTDTQYF
TGTGCCAGCAGGGCGGGGCCAAGCACAGATACGCAGTATTTT
>TRBJ2-7|TRBV12-5|.|TRBD2
CASGLVRAGFPISGGYEQYF
TGTGCTAGTGGTTTGGTAAGGGCAGGCTTCCCAATTAGCGGGGGGTACGAGCAGTACTTC
>TRBJ2-7|TRBV5-1|.|.
CASSLRQWGYEQYF
TGCGCCAGCAGCCTGAGACAGTGGGGGTACGAGCAGTACTTC
>TRBJ1-2|TRBV13|.|.
CASSFDRFSNYGYTF
TGTGCCAGCAGCTTTGACAGATTCTCTAACTATGGCTACACCTTC
>TRBJ2-7|TRBV7-9|.|.
CASSPIQDSYEQYF
TGTGCCAGCAGCCCGATACAGGACTCCTACGAGCAGTACTTC
>TRBJ2-3|TRBV5-6|.|TRBD2
CASSWGLAGGPSSTDTQYF
TGTGCCAGCAGCTGGGGACTAGCGGGGGGTCCCTCTAGCACAGATACGCAGTATTTT
>TRBJ2-7|TRBV5-1|.|TRBD1
CASSSGTGGGNEQYF
TGCGCCAGCAGCTCCGGGACAGGGGGCGGAAACGAGCAGTACTTC
>TRBJ2-2|TRBV27|.|.
CASSLFEYGTGELFF
TGTGCCAGCAGTTTATTTGAGTATGGCACCGGGGAGCTGTTTTTT
>TRBJ1-3|TRBV30|few|.
CAWGGSSGNTIYF
TGTGCCTGGGGAGGGAGCTCTGGAAACACCATATATTTT
>TRBJ1-1|TRBV5-1|.|.
CASSLERRKVWNTEAFF
TGCGCCAGCAGCTTGGAACGTAGGAAGGTTTGGAACACTGAAGCTTTCTTT
>TRBJ2-2|TRBV27|.|TRBD2
CASKRGWSFNTGELFF
TGTGCCAGCAAGCGGGGATGGAGTTTCAACACCGGGGAGCTGTTTTTT
>TRBJ1-5|TRBV2|.|.
CASSDGYSNQPQHF
TGTGCCAGCAGTGACGGTTATAGCAATCAGCCCCAGCATTTT
>TRBJ2-3|TRBV28|.|.
CASSPSLGVSTDTQYF
TGTGCCAGCAGTCCGTCCCTGGGGGTTAGCACAGATACGCAGTATTTT
>TRBJ2-2|TRBV6-5|.|.
CASGGPFWTGELFF
TGTGCCAGCGGGGGACCTTTCTGGACCGGGGAGCTGTTTTTT
>TRBJ1-5|TRBV5-1|.|.
CASSPMGASQPQHF
TGCGCCAGCAGCCCTATGGGGGCCAGTCAGCCCCAGCATTTT
>TRBJ1-1|TRBV29-1|.|TRBD1
CSGGRDDRGWDTEAFF
TGCAGCGGGGGCCGGGATGACAGGGGATGGGACACTGAAGCTTTCTTT
>TRBJ2-2|TRBV5-1|few|.
CATSPTAGNTGELFF
TGCGCCACCTCCCCCACAGCGGGTAACACCGGGGAGCTGTTTTTT
>TRBJ2-5|TRBV5-4|.|.
CASSLVRGRGGETQYF
TGTGCCAGCAGCTTGGTTCGAGGGAGAGGAGGGGAGACCCAGTACTTC
>TRBJ2-2|TRBV11-2|.|.
CASSRRGPTGELFF
TGTGCCAGCAGCCGCCGGGGGCCCACCGGGGAGCTGTTTTTT
>TRBJ1-2|TRBV7-9|.|.
CASSSGQSPPGDYTF
TGTGCCAGCAGCTCGGGACAATCCCCTCCGGGGGACTACACCTTC